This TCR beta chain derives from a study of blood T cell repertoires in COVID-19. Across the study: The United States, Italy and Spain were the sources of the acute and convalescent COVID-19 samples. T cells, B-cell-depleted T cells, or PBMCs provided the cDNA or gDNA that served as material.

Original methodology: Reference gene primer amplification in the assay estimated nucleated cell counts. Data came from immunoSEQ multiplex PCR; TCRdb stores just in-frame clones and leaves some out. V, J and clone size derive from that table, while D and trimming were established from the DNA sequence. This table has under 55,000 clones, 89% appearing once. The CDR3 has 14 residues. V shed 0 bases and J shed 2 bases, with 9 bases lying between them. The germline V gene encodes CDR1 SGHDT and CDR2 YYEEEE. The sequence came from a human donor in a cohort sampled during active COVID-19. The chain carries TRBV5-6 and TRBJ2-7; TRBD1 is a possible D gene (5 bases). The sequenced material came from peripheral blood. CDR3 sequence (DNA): TGTGCCAGCAGCTTGGAAGGGGATCCCTACGAGCAGTACTTC. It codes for CASSLEGDPYEQYF.